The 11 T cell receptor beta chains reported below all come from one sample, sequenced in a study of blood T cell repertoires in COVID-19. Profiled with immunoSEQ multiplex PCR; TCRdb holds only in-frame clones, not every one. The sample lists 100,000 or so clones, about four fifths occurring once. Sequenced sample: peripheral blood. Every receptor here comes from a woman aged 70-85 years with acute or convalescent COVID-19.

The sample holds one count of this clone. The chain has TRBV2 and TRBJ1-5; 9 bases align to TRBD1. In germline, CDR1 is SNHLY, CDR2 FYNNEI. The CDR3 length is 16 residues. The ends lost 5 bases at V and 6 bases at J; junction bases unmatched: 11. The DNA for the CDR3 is TGTGCCAGCAGTTCCGAGAGGACAGGGGCGGCTCAGCCCCAGCATTTT. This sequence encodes CASSSERTGAAQPQHF.

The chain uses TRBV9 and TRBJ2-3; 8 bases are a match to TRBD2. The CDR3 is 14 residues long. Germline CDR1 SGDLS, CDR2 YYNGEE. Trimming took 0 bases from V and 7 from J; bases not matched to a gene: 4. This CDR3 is CASSVAGGHYTQYF. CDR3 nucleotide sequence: TGTGCCAGCAGCGTAGCGGGGGGGCATTATACGCAGTATTTT.

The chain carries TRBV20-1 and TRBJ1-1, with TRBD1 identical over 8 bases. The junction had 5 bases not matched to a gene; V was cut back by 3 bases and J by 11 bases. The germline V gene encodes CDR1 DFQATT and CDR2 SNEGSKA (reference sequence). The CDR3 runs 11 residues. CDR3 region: CSARPNRGAFF. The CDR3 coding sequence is TGCAGTGCTAGGCCAAACAGGGGGGCTTTCTTT.

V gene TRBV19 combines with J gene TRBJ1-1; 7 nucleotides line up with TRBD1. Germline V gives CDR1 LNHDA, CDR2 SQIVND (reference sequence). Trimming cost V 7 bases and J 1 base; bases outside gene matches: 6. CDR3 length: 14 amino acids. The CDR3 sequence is CASTWTGSNTEAFF. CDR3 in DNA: TGTGCCAGTACCTGGACAGGTTCGAACACTGAAGCTTTCTTT.

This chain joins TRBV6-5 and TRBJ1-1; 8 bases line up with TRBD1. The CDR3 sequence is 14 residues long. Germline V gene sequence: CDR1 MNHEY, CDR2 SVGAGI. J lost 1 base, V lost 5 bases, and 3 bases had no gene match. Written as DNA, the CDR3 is TGTGCCAGCAGTAAGACAGGGGAGAACACTGAAGCTTTCTTT. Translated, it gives CASSKTGENTEAFF.

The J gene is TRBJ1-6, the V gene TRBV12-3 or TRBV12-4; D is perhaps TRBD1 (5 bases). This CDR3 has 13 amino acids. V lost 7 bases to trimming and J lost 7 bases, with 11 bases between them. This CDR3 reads CASNGQGNSPLHF. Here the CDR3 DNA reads TGTGCCAGCAACGGGCAGGGCAATTCACCCCTCCACTTT.

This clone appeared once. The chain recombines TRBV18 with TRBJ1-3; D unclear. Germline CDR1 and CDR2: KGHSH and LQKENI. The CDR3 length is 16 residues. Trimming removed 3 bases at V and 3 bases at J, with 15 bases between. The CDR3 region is CASSPRQEVSGNTIYF. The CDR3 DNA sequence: TGTGCCAGCTCACCGCGGCAGGAGGTCAGTGGAAACACCATATATTTT.

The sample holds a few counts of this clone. The CDR3 protein is CAISTGTAQNTEAFF. The CDR3 coding sequence is TGTGCCATCAGTACAGGGACAGCCCAGAACACTGAAGCTTTCTTT. This chain joins TRBV10-3 and TRBJ1-1; 7 bases line up with TRBD1. The CDR3 covers 15 residues. Germline V gene sequence: CDR1 ENHRY, CDR2 SYGVKD. Trimming cost V 5 bases and J 1 base; bases outside gene matches: 7.

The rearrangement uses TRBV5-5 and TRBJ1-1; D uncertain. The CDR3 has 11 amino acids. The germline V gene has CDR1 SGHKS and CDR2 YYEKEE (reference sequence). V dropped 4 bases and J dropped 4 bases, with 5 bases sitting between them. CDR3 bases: TGTGCCAGCAGCCTCCCCACTGAAGCTTTCTTT. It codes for CASSLPTEAFF.

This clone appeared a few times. CDR3 residues: CASNPGREQPQHF. CDR3 DNA sequence: TGTGCCAGTAATCCGGGCCGGGAACAGCCCCAGCATTTT. The chain uses TRBV19 and TRBJ1-5; D is uncertain. In germline, CDR1 is LNHDA, CDR2 SQIVND (reference sequence). V was shortened by 7 bases and J by 7 bases, with 14 bases between the two germline ends. The CDR3 contains 13 residues.

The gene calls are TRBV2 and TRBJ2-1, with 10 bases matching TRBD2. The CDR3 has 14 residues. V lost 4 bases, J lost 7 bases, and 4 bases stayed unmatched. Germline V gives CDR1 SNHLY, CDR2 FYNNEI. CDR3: CASSVSSGGNEQFF. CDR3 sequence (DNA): TGTGCCAGCAGTGTTTCTAGCGGGGGTAATGAGCAGTTCTTC.